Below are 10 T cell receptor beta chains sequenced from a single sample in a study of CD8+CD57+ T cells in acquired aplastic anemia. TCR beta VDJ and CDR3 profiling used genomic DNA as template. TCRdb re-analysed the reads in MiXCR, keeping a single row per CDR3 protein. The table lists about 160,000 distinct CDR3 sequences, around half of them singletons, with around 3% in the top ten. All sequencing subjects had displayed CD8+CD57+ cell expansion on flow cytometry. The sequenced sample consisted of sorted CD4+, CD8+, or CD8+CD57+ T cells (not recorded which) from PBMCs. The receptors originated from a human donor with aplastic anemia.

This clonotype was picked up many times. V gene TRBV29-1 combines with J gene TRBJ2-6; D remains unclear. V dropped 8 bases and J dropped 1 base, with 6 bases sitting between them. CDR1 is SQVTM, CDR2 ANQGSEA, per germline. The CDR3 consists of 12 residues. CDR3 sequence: CSPKSGANVLTF. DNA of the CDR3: TGCAGCCCCAAATCTGGGGCCAACGTCCTGACTTTC. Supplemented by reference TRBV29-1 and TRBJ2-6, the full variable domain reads SAVISQKPSRDICQRGTSLTIQCQVDSQVTMMFWYRQQPGQSLTLIATANQGSEATYESGFVIDKFPISRPNLTFSTLTVSNMSPEDSSIYLCSPKSGANVLTFGAGSRLTVL.

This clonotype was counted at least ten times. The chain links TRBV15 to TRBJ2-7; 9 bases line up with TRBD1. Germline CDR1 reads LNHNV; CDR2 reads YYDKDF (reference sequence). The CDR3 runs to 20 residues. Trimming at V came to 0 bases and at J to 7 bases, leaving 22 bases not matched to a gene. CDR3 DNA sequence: TGTGCCACCAGCAGAGATCAAGCGGGGACAGGGAGCCTCAGGTCACGGGAGCAGTACTTC. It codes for CATSRDQAGTGSLRSREQYF.

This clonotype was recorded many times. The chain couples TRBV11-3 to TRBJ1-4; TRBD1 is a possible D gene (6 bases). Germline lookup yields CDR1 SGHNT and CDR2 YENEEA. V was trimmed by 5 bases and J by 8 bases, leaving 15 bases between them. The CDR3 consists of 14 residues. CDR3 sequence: CASSDRQEGEKLFF. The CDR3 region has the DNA TGTGCCAGCAGCGATCGACAGGAGGGGGAAAAACTGTTTTTT.

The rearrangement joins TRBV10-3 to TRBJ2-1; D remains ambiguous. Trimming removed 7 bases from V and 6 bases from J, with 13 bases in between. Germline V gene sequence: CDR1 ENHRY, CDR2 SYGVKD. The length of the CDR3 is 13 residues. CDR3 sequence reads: CAINQGFVNEQFF. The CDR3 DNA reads TGTGCCATCAATCAAGGGTTTGTCAATGAGCAGTTCTTC.

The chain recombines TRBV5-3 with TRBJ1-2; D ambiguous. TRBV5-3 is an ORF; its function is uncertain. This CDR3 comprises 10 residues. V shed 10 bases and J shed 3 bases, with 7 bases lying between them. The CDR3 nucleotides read TGTGCCTTGGGTGACTATGGCTACACCTTC. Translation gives CALGDYGYTF.

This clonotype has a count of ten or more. CDR3 in DNA: TGTGCCACCAGCAGAGATCTGGTAGCGGGATCCTACGAGCAGTACTTC. Residues: CATSRDLVAGSYEQYF. The rearrangement joins TRBV15 to TRBJ2-7, with TRBD2 matching 8 bases. This CDR3 spans 16 amino acids. Germline trimming cut 0 bases from V and 1 base from J; bases unmatched to any gene: 5. Germline V gene sequence: CDR1 LNHNV, CDR2 YYDKDF (reference sequence).

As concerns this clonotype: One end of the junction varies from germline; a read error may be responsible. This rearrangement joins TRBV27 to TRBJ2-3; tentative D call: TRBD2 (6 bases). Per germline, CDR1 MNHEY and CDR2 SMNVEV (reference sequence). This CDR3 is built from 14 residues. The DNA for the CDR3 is TGTGCCACCACCAGGGAGGTGAGCACAGATACGCAGTGTTTT. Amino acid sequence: CATTREVSTDTQCF.

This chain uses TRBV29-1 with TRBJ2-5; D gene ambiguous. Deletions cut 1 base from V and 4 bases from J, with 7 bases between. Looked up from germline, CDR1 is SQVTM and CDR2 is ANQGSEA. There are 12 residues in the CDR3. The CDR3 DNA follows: TGCAGCGTTGAAGGGTGGGGAGAGACCCAGTACTTC. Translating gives CSVEGWGETQYF.

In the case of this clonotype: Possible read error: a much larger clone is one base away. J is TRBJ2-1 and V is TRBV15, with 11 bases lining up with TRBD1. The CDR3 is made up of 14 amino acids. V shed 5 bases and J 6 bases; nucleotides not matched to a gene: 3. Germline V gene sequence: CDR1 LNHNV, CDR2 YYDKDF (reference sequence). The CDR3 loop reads CATSGGQGGNEQFF. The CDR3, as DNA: TGTGCCACCAGCGGGGGACAGGGGGGCAATGAGCAGTTCTTC.

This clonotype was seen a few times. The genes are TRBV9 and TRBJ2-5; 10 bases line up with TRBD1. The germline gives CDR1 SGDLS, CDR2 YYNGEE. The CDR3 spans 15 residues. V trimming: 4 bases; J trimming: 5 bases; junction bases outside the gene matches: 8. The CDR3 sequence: CASSSRDRGRETQYF. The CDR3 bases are TGTGCCAGCAGCAGCCGGGACAGGGGTAGGGAGACCCAGTACTTC.